This record looks at one T cell receptor (beta chain) sequence and its context. Its specificity is not known. These data are taken from a study of radiation and T cells in renal cell carcinoma. Study results and limitations: Top tumor clonotypes rose in blood 2 weeks post-radiation, then contracted. No pretreatment tumor biopsies were available for baseline clonotypes.

Produced via immunoSEQ multiplex PCR; TCRdb's table is partial and in-frame only. This table holds some 100,000 clones, roughly four fifths found once. Time point specified: baseline pretreatment blood. Treatment denoted: 15 Gy SBRT to primary tumor, nephrectomy 4 weeks later. The patient's renal cell carcinoma had clear cell pathology. This receptor was obtained from a man aged 60 to 69 with renal cell carcinoma. Sequencing used blood, obtained from a patient whose treatment included radiotherapy and nephrectomy.

In nucleotides, the CDR3 is TGTGCCTGGAGTGTCCCCCGAGCGGGAGCGGCCTACAATGAGCAGTTCTTC. Protein sequence: CAWSVPRAGAAYNEQFF. V and J are TRBV30 and TRBJ2-1; 8 nucleotides align to TRBD2. Per the germline V gene, CDR1 is GTSNPN and CDR2 is SVGIG (reference sequence). The CDR3 length is 17 residues. V was clipped by 0 bases and J by 2 bases; unmatched bases: 9.